The 30 T cell receptor beta chains listed next were all sequenced from one sample in a study of shared clonotypes between healthy human individuals. Here immunoSEQ multiplex PCR was the method, and the copy in TCRdb shows in-frame clones only, minus some. Of about 680,000 clones detected, around 78% appear once; the ten largest clones hold 1.5% to 2%. Sequencing was carried out using memory CD4+ T cells sorted from blood. Subset defined: CD45RA-negative fraction. The receptors here all came from a woman in her 30s in good health.

A few counts support this clone. This chain uses TRBV5-1 with TRBJ1-2, with TRBD1 as a possible D gene (5 bases). This CDR3 region has 15 residues. The V end lost 4 bases, the J end lost 8 bases, and 21 bases lay between the germline ends. The V gene's germline CDR1 is SGHRS and CDR2 YFSETQ. The CDR3 DNA is TGCGCCAGCAGCGCCAGGGAGGGCCAGGCAGTCGGCTACACCTTC. Translation: CASSAREGQAVGYTF.

V and J are TRBV4-1 and TRBJ2-1; the D is unclear. CDR3 length: 13 amino acids. Germline V gives CDR1 MGHRA, CDR2 YSYEKL. The ends were cut back, 2 bases at V and 6 bases at J, with 8 bases in the middle. In DNA form, the CDR3 reads TGCGCCAGCAGCCAAATAGGGCTCAATGAGCAGTTCTTC. This gives the protein CASSQIGLNEQFF.

V gene TRBV6-6 combines with J gene TRBJ1-4, with D unresolved. CDR1 is MNHNY, CDR2 SVGAGI, per germline (reference sequence). With 8 bases removed from V and 4 bases from J, the gap between germline ends came to 8 bases. The CDR3 length is 12 residues. The CDR3 coding sequence is TGTGCCAGCTTGGGAGATAATGAAAAACTGTTTTTT. The encoded protein is CASLGDNEKLFF.

This clone showed up just a few times. The chain uses TRBV11-2 and TRBJ2-3, with D unresolved. The length of the CDR3 is 14 residues. The V end lost 5 bases, the J end lost 2 bases, and 11 bases lay between the germline ends. Germline values: CDR1 SGHAT, CDR2 FQNNGV. The CDR3 region is CASSPGPTTDTQYF. CDR3 DNA: TGTGCCAGCAGCCCCGGACCTACCACAGATACGCAGTATTTT.

The V and J genes are TRBV28 and TRBJ2-5; D might be TRBD1 (5 bases). The germline gives CDR1 MDHEN, CDR2 SYDVKM. The CDR3 is 15 residues long. Trimming took 4 bases from V and 4 from J, leaving 16 bases between them. The CDR3 coding sequence is TGTGCCAGCAGTTCCCCCAGCAGGGTGGGAGAGACCCAGTACTTC. Protein sequence: CASSSPSRVGETQYF.

The chain joins TRBV25-1 to TRBJ2-2; D possibly corresponds to TRBD1 (6 bases). Germline lookup yields CDR1 MGHDK and CDR2 SYGVNS. The CDR3 is made up of 14 amino acids. Trimming pared 8 bases from V and 7 bases from J, leaving 17 bases between. CDR3 DNA sequence: TGTGCCAGCCAGGACAGTATCTCCAGCGGGGAGCTGTTTTTT. It specifies CASQDSISSGELFF. The variable domain in full, with the rest retrieved from reference TRBV25-1 and TRBJ2-2, is EADIYQTPRYLVIGTGKKITLECSQTMGHDKMYWYQQDPGMELHLIHYSYGVNSTEKGDLSSESTVSRIRTEHFPLTLESARPSHTSQYLCASQDSISSGELFFGEGSRLTVL.

The genes are TRBV5-1 and TRBJ2-3; 8 bases map to TRBD1. This CDR3 has 18 residues. V dropped 3 bases and J dropped 4; count of bases not matched to a gene: 16. Germline CDR1 and CDR2: SGHRS and YFSETQ. The CDR3 is CASSSKPLRGTGPDTQYF. CDR3 DNA sequence: TGCGCCAGCAGCTCGAAACCACTCCGGGGGACAGGCCCAGATACGCAGTATTTT. Together with reference TRBV5-1 and TRBJ2-3, the CDR3 gives the full variable domain: KAGVTQTPRYLIKTRGQQVTLSCSPISGHRSVSWYQQTPGQGLQFLFEYFSETQRNKGNFPGRFSGRQFSNSRSEMNVSTLELGDSALYLCASSSKPLRGTGPDTQYFGPGTRLTVL.

The gene calls are TRBV11-2 and TRBJ2-7, with 12 bases aligning to TRBD2. Germline trimming cut 0 bases from V and 6 bases from J; bases unmatched to any gene: 3. Germline lookup yields CDR1 SGHAT and CDR2 FQNNGV. The CDR3 sequence is 15 residues long. DNA for the CDR3: TGTGCCAGCAGCTTAGAAGGACTAGCGGGACTCGAGCAGTACTTC. This sequence encodes CASSLEGLAGLEQYF.

The V call is TRBV2, the J call TRBJ1-5; D gene uncertain. This CDR3 has 15 residues. CDR1 is SNHLY, CDR2 FYNNEI, per germline. V gave up 2 bases and J gave up 3 bases, with 11 bases separating them. The CDR3 nucleotides read TGTGCCAGCAGTGAACTAGGGCAGCCCAATCAGCCCCAGCATTTT. Protein product: CASSELGQPNQPQHF.

This clone was counted a few times. V is TRBV4-1 and J is TRBJ2-1; 8 bases line up with TRBD2. Germline V CDR1 and CDR2: MGHRA, YSYEKL. Trimming took 1 base from V and 0 from J; bases not matched to a gene: 5. There are 17 residues in the CDR3. CDR3 bases: TGCGCCAGCAGCCAAGCGGCCGGGACTAGCTCCTACAATGAGCAGTTCTTC. Residues: CASSQAAGTSSYNEQFF.

This clone was found once. The genes are TRBV5-4 and TRBJ1-1; 8 nucleotides agree with TRBD1. The germline V gene encodes CDR1 SGHNT and CDR2 YYREEE (reference sequence). V gave up 2 bases and J gave up 7 bases; unmatched junction bases: 10. The CDR3 sequence is 15 residues long. The CDR3 sequence: CASSLQGVPNIEAFF. The CDR3, as DNA: TGTGCCAGCAGCTTACAGGGGGTGCCCAATATTGAAGCTTTCTTT.

This chain links TRBV5-6 with TRBJ2-2; maybe TRBD1 (6 bases). The CDR3 runs 16 residues. V was clipped by 1 base and J by 5 bases, with 15 bases between them. Germline V gene data show CDR1 as SGHDT and CDR2 as YYEEEE. CDR3: CASSLLGRGRTGELFF. In nucleotides, the CDR3 is TGTGCCAGCAGCTTGTTGGGCAGGGGAAGGACCGGGGAGCTGTTTTTT.

This clone came up once. The chain uses TRBV5-1 and TRBJ2-1; D not resolved. The germline V gene has CDR1 SGHRS and CDR2 YFSETQ. This CDR3 has 14 amino acids. V was shortened by 1 base and J by 7 bases, with 12 bases between the two germline ends. CDR3 residues: CASSLSGNRNEQFF. The CDR3 region has the DNA TGCGCCAGCAGCTTGAGTGGAAATCGGAATGAGCAGTTCTTC.

Only a few counts were recorded for this clone. The rearrangement joins TRBV15 to TRBJ1-1, with 7 bases fitting TRBD1. Germline lookup yields CDR1 LNHNV and CDR2 YYDKDF (reference sequence). The CDR3 contains 16 residues. V lost 5 bases and J lost 1; bases outside the gene matches: 10. CDR3 sequence reads: CATSPQGRGRNTEAFF. The CDR3 DNA reads as TGTGCCACCAGCCCACAGGGGCGAGGGAGGAACACTGAAGCTTTCTTT.

The V and J genes are TRBV27 and TRBJ2-7; 12 nucleotides agree with TRBD2. The germline CDR1 and CDR2 sequences are MNHEY and SMNVEV (reference sequence). The V segment lost 3 bases and the J segment 1 base; nucleotides outside the gene matches: 10. There are 18 residues in the CDR3. CDR3 sequence: CASSLSRTSGTLSYEQYF. The DNA for the CDR3 is TGTGCCAGCAGTTTGTCCCGGACTAGCGGGACCCTTTCCTACGAGCAGTACTTC.

This clone came up a few times. The same CDR3 arises from other DNA sequences in this sample as well. The genes are TRBV28 and TRBJ2-3; D is undetermined. The V end lost 6 bases, the J end lost 2 bases, and 9 bases lay between the germline ends. In germline, CDR1 is MDHEN, CDR2 SYDVKM. The CDR3 runs to 13 residues. DNA for the CDR3: TGTGCCAGCAGGAGTGGATCCACAGATACGCAGTATTTT. As protein: CASRSGSTDTQYF.

The J gene is TRBJ2-7, the V gene TRBV5-6, with TRBD1 as a possible D gene (5 bases). Germline loops: CDR1 SGHDT, CDR2 YYEEEE. This CDR3 comprises 13 residues. Trimming took off 3 bases at V and 2 bases at J, with 9 bases between the two ends. The DNA for the CDR3 is TGTGCCAGCAGCTCAGGGTCGGCCTACGAGCAGTACTTC. Translation gives CASSSGSAYEQYF.

The chain recombines TRBV18 with TRBJ2-7; TRBD1 or TRBD2 may be the D gene (5 bases each). Germline CDR1 reads KGHSH; CDR2 reads LQKENI. The ends were cut back, 2 bases at V and 3 bases at J, with 11 bases in the middle. The CDR3 sequence is 14 residues long. The CDR3 is CASSPVRDVYEQYF. The DNA of the CDR3 is TGTGCCAGCTCACCAGTCCGGGACGTCTACGAGCAGTACTTC.

This chain uses TRBV5-6 with TRBJ2-5; D unclear. The CDR3 spans 15 residues. The germline CDR1 and CDR2 sequences are SGHDT and YYEEEE. Trimming removed 4 bases from V and 4 bases from J, with 17 bases in between. The CDR3 reads CASSPTIKTGETQYF. CDR3 DNA sequence: TGTGCCAGCAGCCCAACTATAAAAACGGGAGAGACCCAGTACTTC.

V gene TRBV5-1 combines with J gene TRBJ2-2; D not certain. Trimming shortened V by 2 bases and J by 6 bases, and 14 bases separated the two germline ends. Germline V gene data show CDR1 as SGHRS and CDR2 as YFSETQ. CDR3 length: 15 amino acids. This CDR3 reads CASSLATHAAGELFF. Written as DNA, the CDR3 is TGCGCCAGCAGCTTAGCGACCCATGCGGCCGGGGAGCTGTTTTTT.

The V call is TRBV5-4, the J call TRBJ2-3; D call uncertain. The CDR3 contains 16 residues. Trimming took off 0 bases at V and 0 bases at J, with 11 bases between the two ends. Per germline, CDR1 SGHNT and CDR2 YYREEE (reference sequence). This chain's CDR3 is CASSLGLPSSTDTQYF. The CDR3 region has the DNA TGTGCCAGCAGCTTGGGTCTACCCTCGAGCACAGATACGCAGTATTTT.

The sample holds a few counts of this clone. Other DNA sequences from this sample encode an identical CDR3 as well. This rearrangement joins TRBV11-2 to TRBJ2-7; D is possibly TRBD1 or TRBD2 (5 bases each). The CDR3 is made up of 14 amino acids. CDR1 SGHAT and CDR2 FQNNGV come from the germline V gene. Trimming left V 1 base short and J 0 bases short, with 7 bases between. This CDR3 is CASSLAGTSYEQYF. Written as DNA, the CDR3 is TGTGCCAGCAGCTTAGCAGGGACCTCCTACGAGCAGTACTTC.

The rearrangement uses TRBV5-4 and TRBJ1-5, with 7 bases that match TRBD1. Per the germline V gene, CDR1 is SGHNT and CDR2 is YYREEE (reference sequence). This CDR3 comprises 15 residues. V shed 5 bases, J shed 5 bases, and the junction held 10 bases outside the gene matches. This CDR3 is CASSFTSGTDQPQHF. The CDR3 DNA reads as TGTGCCAGCAGTTTTACTTCAGGGACAGATCAGCCCCAGCATTTT.

V is TRBV27 and J is TRBJ2-1; D call uncertain. CDR1 MNHEY and CDR2 SMNVEV come from the germline V gene (reference sequence). The V gene lost 2 bases and the J gene lost 8 bases, with 19 bases spanning the gap. The CDR3 is 16 amino acids. CDR3 residues: CASSLGPSWASDEQFF. The CDR3, as DNA: TGTGCCAGCAGTTTAGGGCCCTCTTGGGCTTCGGATGAGCAGTTCTTC.

V usage is TRBV29-1 and J usage is TRBJ2-2; a possible D gene is TRBD1 (5 bases). Germline assignment: CDR1 SQVTM and CDR2 ANQGSEA. The CDR3 consists of 12 residues. The V end lost 7 bases, the J end lost 4 bases, and 10 bases lay between the germline ends. For the CDR3, the DNA is TGCAGCGCCCTCAGGGTCACCGGGGAGCTGTTTTTT. Residues: CSALRVTGELFF.

The sample holds many counts of this clone. The J gene is TRBJ2-7, the V gene TRBV14; TRBD1 agrees at 7 bases. Germline V gene lookup returns CDR1 SGHDN and CDR2 FVKESK. The ends lost 5 bases at V and 7 bases at J; junction bases unmatched: 8. The CDR3 is 13 amino acids. The CDR3 coding sequence is TGTGCCAGCAGCAGCCGGGACAGCCAAGAGCAGTACTTC. It encodes CASSSRDSQEQYF.

The rearrangement joins TRBV9 to TRBJ2-7; 8 positions match TRBD2. This CDR3 contains 17 residues. The V gene end was trimmed by 4 bases and the J gene end by 6 bases; junction bases not matched to a gene: 18. Germline V gene lookup returns CDR1 SGDLS and CDR2 YYNGEE. This CDR3 is CASSSTPGAGARGEQYF. CDR3 DNA sequence: TGTGCCAGCAGCTCCACCCCCGGAGCGGGGGCGAGGGGCGAGCAGTACTTC.

This clone was observed a handful of times. The sample carries other DNA sequences with the same CDR3. The chain is built from TRBV7-3 and TRBJ2-1, with D perhaps TRBD2 (6 bases). This CDR3 is 15 amino acids long. The V gene's germline CDR1 is SGHTA and CDR2 FQGTGA. V gave up 2 bases and J gave up 3 bases, with 11 bases separating them. In DNA form, the CDR3 reads TGTGCCAGCAGCTTATCCAGCGGGCTCTACAATGAGCAGTTCTTC. It specifies CASSLSSGLYNEQFF.

This clone was counted a single time. CDR3 sequence (DNA): TGTGCCAGTAGTATAGATCGTCTACTGTTGTACTTC. Translated, it gives CASSIDRLLLYF. V usage is TRBV19 and J usage is TRBJ2-5; D unresolved. Germline-derived CDR1 and CDR2 are LNHDA and SQIVND (reference sequence). V was cut by 0 bases and J by 13 bases, with 12 bases left in between. This CDR3 spans 12 amino acids.

The V call is TRBV10-3, the J call TRBJ1-4; D unclear. Germline-derived CDR1 and CDR2 are ENHRY and SYGVKD. The CDR3 length is 15 residues. V was trimmed by 0 bases and J by 3 bases, leaving 8 bases between them. The CDR3 region is CAISESTSANEKLFF. CDR3 nucleotide sequence: TGTGCCATCAGTGAGTCAACGTCTGCTAATGAAAAACTGTTTTTT.